Sequencing of this T cell receptor beta chain was carried out in a study of Ad26.COV2.S vaccination and SARS-CoV-2 variants. The treatment here: around 19 received Ad26.COV2.S at low or high dose, single or two shots; roughly 5 received placebo; per-sample allocation not given. Sample collection was performed on day 63 after the first vaccine or placebo injection. The repertoire was sequenced with immunoSEQ multiplex PCR; TCRdb's copy has only in-frame clones and lacks some. This sample carries about 280,000 clones, 87% of them seen once, and the ten largest clones take around 3.5%. Germline V gene data show CDR1 as SGHDT and CDR2 as YYEEEE. The V gene end was trimmed by 1 base and the J gene end by 0 bases; junction bases not matched to a gene: 3. This CDR3 is built from 16 residues.

The gene calls are TRBV5-6 and TRBJ2-7; 11 bases fit TRBD2. The material sequenced was peripheral blood, taken in a trial of Ad26.COV2.S vaccine versus placebo. The receptor was derived from a person between 18 and 60 years old who received the Ad26.COV2.S COVID-19 vaccine or a placebo. The DNA for the CDR3 is TGTGCCAGCAGCTTGCGGCTAGCGGGAGGCTCCTACGAGCAGTACTTC. It yields the protein CASSLRLAGGSYEQYF.